This T cell receptor beta chain was profiled in a study of T cells after yellow fever vaccination. V was pared by 1 base and J by 0 bases, with 4 bases of the junction left unmatched. This CDR3 comprises 16 residues. Germline assignment: CDR1 SGHRS and CDR2 YFSETQ. Overall study findings and caveats: Weaker, the secondary response had a peak occurring faster, on day 5 versus 15.

As concerns this clonotype: The antigen remains undetermined.

Template switching with 5'RACE generated the TCR cDNA and added a universal primer site and UMIs. A single record per CDR3 protein comes from TCRdb applying MiXCR to the 5' RACE reads. Among about 230,000 distinct CDR3 sequences listed, roughly 6.8% were seen once. The sequence was obtained from a man aged 25 to 45 who received the YFV17D yellow fever vaccine. The chain uses TRBV5-1 and TRBJ2-3, with 8 bases matching TRBD2. The sample consisted of CD4+ T cells sorted from PBMCs, taken on the day of the yellow fever booster vaccination. In nucleotides, the CDR3 is TGCGCCAGCAGCTTGTTAGCGGGAACTAGCACAGATACGCAGTATTTT. Translating gives CASSLLAGTSTDTQYF.